These 28 T cell receptor beta chains were all obtained from the same sample, sequenced in a study of T-cell reconstitution after alpha-beta-depleted transplantation in children. For TCRbeta, the library was prepared with unique molecular identifiers. MiXCR, applied by TCRdb to the PCR reads, yields one record per CDR3 protein. The sample shows about 230,000 distinct CDR3 sequences, approximately 11% of them seen only once. The sample here was PBMCs, taken before TCRalphabeta/CD19-depleted stem cell transplant. Receptors were obtained from a child under two years old with acute myeloid leukemia, due to receive a stem cell transplant.

This clonotype has ten or more counts. The chain joins TRBV5-1 to TRBJ2-7; 8 bases fit TRBD2. Losses at the gene ends were 2 bases for V and 6 bases for J; bases not matched to a gene: 7. Germline CDR1 is SGHRS and CDR2 is YFSETQ. This CDR3 contains 14 residues. CDR3 in DNA: TGCGCCAGCAGCTTTTTCGGGACTAGTGTCGAGCAGTACTTC. The encoded protein is CASSFFGTSVEQYF.

This clonotype was observed at least ten times. The chain has TRBV5-5 and TRBJ2-3, with 8 bases lining up with TRBD2. With 0 bases clipped from V and 0 bases from J, the junction kept 3 bases outside the gene matches. The CDR3 spans 16 residues. Germline CDR1 is SGHKS and CDR2 is YYEKEE (reference sequence). The chain's CDR3 is CASSLVSGASTDTQYF. CDR3 DNA: TGTGCCAGCAGCTTGGTTAGCGGGGCTAGCACAGATACGCAGTATTTT.

This clonotype was detected ten times or more. The chain recombines TRBV10-3 with TRBJ2-2; 9 nucleotides line up with TRBD1. The J segment lost 4 bases and the V segment lost 7 bases, leaving 4 bases of the junction unmatched. Germline V CDR1 and CDR2: ENHRY, SYGVKD. The CDR3 has 14 residues. This chain's CDR3 is CAITRQGGTGELFF. The CDR3 bases are TGTGCCATCACGCGACAGGGGGGCACCGGGGAGCTGTTTTTT.

This clonotype showed up many times. The V call is TRBV20-1, the J call TRBJ2-7; D not resolved. This CDR3 has 14 residues. Germline V CDR1 and CDR2: DFQATT, SNEGSKA (reference sequence). Deletions cut 2 bases from V and 1 base from J, with 12 bases between. The CDR3 DNA reads TGCAGTGCTAGAAGAGCAGGCGATTCCTACGAGCAGTACTTC. Its translation: CSARRAGDSYEQYF.

The CDR3 spells CASSQDWPSFEQFF. CDR3 sequence (DNA): TGTGCCAGCAGCCAAGACTGGCCATCATTCGAGCAGTTCTTC. The J gene is TRBJ2-1, the V gene TRBV3-1; D not resolved. The CDR3 extends over 14 amino acids. The V end was cut by 0 bases, the J end by 10 bases, with 13 bases between. Germline V gene sequence: CDR1 LGHDT, CDR2 YNNKEL (reference sequence).

This clonotype occurred a few times. This may be a read error: a much more frequent sequence differs by one nucleotide. V and J are TRBV7-6 and TRBJ1-2; a weak D match, TRBD1 (5 bases). The CDR3 covers 14 residues. V was trimmed by 5 bases and J by 7 bases, leaving 17 bases between them. Germline CDR1 SGHVS, CDR2 FNYEAQ. CDR3 in amino acids: CASSPRQGPSGYTF. CDR3 in DNA: TGTGCCAGCAGCCCACGGCAGGGCCCATCTGGCTACACCTTC.

The sample holds many counts of this clonotype. This chain uses TRBV3-1 with TRBJ1-5; 11 bases fit TRBD1. Germline lookup yields CDR1 LGHDT and CDR2 YNNKEL (reference sequence). V gave up 3 bases and J gave up 6 bases; unmatched junction bases: 4. The CDR3 covers 15 residues. The CDR3: CASSQRTGGSQPQHF. The CDR3 region has the DNA TGTGCCAGCAGCCAGAGGACAGGGGGCAGTCAGCCCCAGCATTTT.

This clonotype has at least ten counts. The chain couples TRBV18 to TRBJ1-2; D might be TRBD1 (6 bases). Trimming removed 2 bases at V and 6 bases at J, with 10 bases between. The CDR3 is 13 residues long. Per germline, CDR1 KGHSH and CDR2 LQKENI. CDR3 sequence: CASSPGSGDGYTF. In DNA form, the CDR3 reads TGTGCCAGCTCACCAGGGTCAGGGGATGGCTACACCTTC.

This clonotype has a count of ten or more. The chain carries TRBV28 and TRBJ1-2, with TRBD1 matching 7 bases. The J segment lost 8 bases and the V segment lost 6 bases, leaving 9 bases of the junction unmatched. The CDR3 runs 13 residues. Germline CDR1 and CDR2: MDHEN and SYDVKM. This chain's CDR3 is CASSRRGLRGYTF. CDR3 sequence (DNA): TGTGCCAGCAGCCGTAGGGGGCTCAGGGGCTACACCTTC.

The chain recombines TRBV11-1 with TRBJ2-5, with D maybe TRBD2 (6 bases). The CDR3 is 14 residues long. V shed 1 base and J shed 2 bases, with 8 bases lying between them. CDR1 and CDR2 (germline): SGHAT, FQDESV (reference sequence). CDR3 coding DNA: TGTGCCAGCAGCTTAGGGCTAGCGCAAGAGACCCAGTACTTC. Its protein product is CASSLGLAQETQYF. The entire variable domain, with the rest obtained from reference TRBV11-1 and TRBJ2-5, is as follows: EAEVAQSPRYKITEKSQAVAFWCDPISGHATLYWYRQILGQGPELLVQFQDESVVDDSQLPKDRFSAERLKGVDSTLKIQPAELGDSAMYLCASSLGLAQETQYFGPGTRLLVL.

This clonotype was seen ten or more times. V and J are TRBV19 and TRBJ2-1, with TRBD1 matching over 7 bases. Germline V gene sequence: CDR1 LNHDA, CDR2 SQIVND (reference sequence). Trimming took 5 bases from V and 8 from J; bases not matched to a gene: 12. The CDR3 contains 15 residues. The CDR3 loop is CASSVTGTPLHEQFF. The CDR3 DNA reads TGTGCCAGTAGTGTGACAGGGACCCCTTTGCATGAGCAGTTCTTC.

The sample holds many counts of this clonotype. V gene TRBV5-1 combines with J gene TRBJ2-7, with D perhaps matching TRBD2 (5 bases). CDR1 SGHRS and CDR2 YFSETQ come from the germline V gene. The V end was cut by 0 bases, the J end by 0 bases, with 10 bases between. This CDR3 comprises 15 residues. CDR3: CASSLVSGSSYEQYF. The CDR3, as DNA: TGCGCCAGCAGCTTGGTTTCGGGATCCTCCTACGAGCAGTACTTC. Combining the CDR3 with reference TRBV5-1 and TRBJ2-7 gives the whole variable domain KAGVTQTPRYLIKTRGQQVTLSCSPISGHRSVSWYQQTPGQGLQFLFEYFSETQRNKGNFPGRFSGRQFSNSRSEMNVSTLELGDSALYLCASSLVSGSSYEQYFGPGTRLTVT.

This sequence joins TRBV5-1 and TRBJ2-7; D is uncertain. The ends were cut back, 0 bases at V and 2 bases at J, with 12 bases in the middle. CDR3 length equals 15 residues. Germline loops: CDR1 SGHRS, CDR2 YFSETQ. This CDR3 reads CASSLVSSSAYEQYF. The CDR3, as DNA: TGCGCCAGCAGCTTGGTCTCTAGTTCGGCCTACGAGCAGTACTTC.

In this sample, this clonotype turned up many times. The V gene is TRBV7-9, the J gene TRBJ2-3; 7 bases are shared with TRBD2. CDR3 length equals 15 residues. Germline CDR1 SEHNR, CDR2 FQNEAQ (reference sequence). J was trimmed by 1 base and V by 1 base; bases with no gene match: 2. Here the CDR3 DNA reads TGTGCCAGCAGCTTAGTAACTAGCGGCACAGATACGCAGTATTTT. Protein sequence: CASSLVTSGTDTQYF.

This clonotype was seen repeatedly, ten times or more. The V and J genes are TRBV28 and TRBJ1-5; 9 bases align to TRBD1. The V segment lost 5 bases and the J segment 1 base; nucleotides outside the gene matches: 3. The germline V gene has CDR1 MDHEN and CDR2 SYDVKM. The CDR3 consists of 15 residues. CDR3 DNA sequence: TGTGCCAGCAGTCCACAGGGGGCGAGCAATCAGCCCCAGCATTTT. It codes for CASSPQGASNQPQHF.

This clonotype was detected ten times or more. The chain carries TRBV19 and TRBJ1-6; 7 bases align to TRBD1. V lost 0 bases to trimming and J lost 9 bases; unmatched junction nucleotides: 11. Germline-derived CDR1 and CDR2 are LNHDA and SQIVND (reference sequence). The CDR3 spans 17 residues. This CDR3 reads CASSIDYDRAKSSPLHF. CDR3 nucleotide sequence: TGTGCCAGTAGTATAGACTATGACAGGGCCAAGAGTTCACCCCTCCACTTT.

The chain uses TRBV29-1 and TRBJ1-1; D is undetermined. CDR3 length: 13 residues. Germline V lookup: CDR1 SQVTM, CDR2 ANQGSEA. Trimming shortened V by 7 bases and J by 0 bases, and 12 bases separated the two germline ends. The CDR3 spells CSAGDLLNTEAFF. For the CDR3, the DNA is TGCAGCGCTGGCGACCTCTTGAACACTGAAGCTTTCTTT.

This clonotype was found many times. The chain uses TRBV4-3 and TRBJ2-1; 11 bases align to TRBD2. CDR1 LGHNA and CDR2 YSLEER come from the germline V gene. The CDR3 is 17 amino acids. V gave up 1 base and J gave up 6 bases; unmatched junction bases: 8. CDR3 bases: TGCGCCAGCAGCCAAGGCCGGACTAGCGGGTCAGTCAATGAGCAGTTCTTC. Amino acids: CASSQGRTSGSVNEQFF.

In its sample, this clonotype was seen many times. The V and J genes are TRBV12-3 or TRBV12-4 and TRBJ1-6, with D unclear. V gave up 5 bases and J gave up 8 bases, with 10 bases separating them. The CDR3 runs 13 residues. The CDR3 is CASSPQLDSPLHF. The CDR3 DNA sequence: TGTGCCAGCAGTCCTCAACTGGATTCACCCCTCCACTTT.

This clonotype was recorded at least ten times. The chain recombines TRBV20-1 with TRBJ2-1, with D unresolved. CDR3 length: 16 residues. Germline V CDR1 and CDR2: DFQATT, SNEGSKA (reference sequence). The V end was cut by 0 bases, the J end by 0 bases, with 12 bases between. The CDR3 DNA is TGCAGTGCTAGAGATACGTACTCCAGCTCCTACAATGAGCAGTTCTTC. This sequence encodes CSARDTYSSSYNEQFF.

The rearrangement uses TRBV28 and TRBJ2-7; TRBD2 might be the D (6 bases). This CDR3 is 14 amino acids long. Germline V gene data show CDR1 as MDHEN and CDR2 as SYDVKM. Trimming removed 2 bases at V and 7 bases at J, with 15 bases between. The CDR3 sequence is CASSLGGGKMEQYF. CDR3 nucleotide sequence: TGTGCCAGCAGTTTAGGGGGAGGAAAAATGGAGCAGTACTTC.

This clonotype was seen ten or more times. V usage is TRBV27 and J usage is TRBJ1-6; no reliable D call. Germline V gives CDR1 MNHEY, CDR2 SMNVEV (reference sequence). V was clipped by 4 bases and J by 6 bases, with 19 bases between them. The CDR3 runs 17 residues. The CDR3 DNA follows: TGTGCCAGCAGTTCCCCCGTTAGGGCGGTGCCTAATTCACCCCTCCACTTT. This encodes CASSSPVRAVPNSPLHF.

The sample holds many counts of this clonotype. The CDR3 bases are TGCAGCGTTGCATCTGCAACTAATGAAAAACTGTTTTTT. This sequence encodes CSVASATNEKLFF. The V gene is TRBV29-1, the J gene TRBJ1-4; no definite D call. This CDR3 region has 13 residues. Germline lookup yields CDR1 SQVTM and CDR2 ANQGSEA. The germline V and J ends were trimmed by 4 bases and 0 bases, with 6 bases remaining between them.

The sample holds many counts of this clonotype. The chain uses TRBV6-1 and TRBJ1-5, with 7 bases identical to TRBD1. V lost 5 bases to trimming and J lost 7 bases; unmatched junction nucleotides: 8. The CDR3 is 14 amino acids. From germline, CDR1 is MNHNS and CDR2 SASEGT. CDR3 amino acids: CASSPDRAGQPQHF. The CDR3 DNA reads as TGTGCCAGCAGTCCTGACAGGGCAGGCCAGCCCCAGCATTTT.

Ten or more counts support this clonotype. The rearrangement joins TRBV7-8 to TRBJ1-6; D perhaps matches TRBD1 (5 bases). Trimming stripped 1 base from V and 6 bases from J, with 13 bases between. CDR1 is SGHVS, CDR2 FQNEAQ, per germline. The CDR3 totals 16 residues. The CDR3 nucleotides read TGTGCCAGCAGCTTAGAGAGGGGCTACGGTAATTCACCCCTCCACTTT. It codes for CASSLERGYGNSPLHF. Using reference TRBV7-8 and TRBJ1-6 for the parts outside the CDR3, the full variable domain is GAGVSQSPRYKVAKRGQDVALRCDPISGHVSLFWYQQALGQGPEFLTYFQNEAQLDKSGLPSDRFFAERPEGSVSTLKIQRTQQEDSAVYLCASSLERGYGNSPLHFGNGTRLTVT.

The table lists this clonotype with many counts. The gene calls are TRBV9 and TRBJ2-3; D might be TRBD1 (5 bases). Germline V gene data show CDR1 as SGDLS and CDR2 as YYNGEE. The V and J ends lost 1 base and 5 bases respectively, with 14 bases between them. This CDR3 is 15 amino acids long. CDR3 in amino acids: CASSVRGIQGDTQYF. CDR3 bases: TGTGCCAGCAGCGTAAGGGGCATCCAGGGAGATACGCAGTATTTT.

At least ten counts were recorded for this clonotype. The junction differs from germline at one of its ends, possibly a read error. The genes are TRBV6-5 and TRBJ1-2; 7 nucleotides agree with TRBD1. This CDR3 is 14 amino acids long. Per the germline V gene, CDR1 is MNHEY and CDR2 is SVGAGI. The CDR3 loop reads CASTYGPPGQGYTF. CDR3 DNA: TGTGCCAGCACTTACGGACCTCCGGGACAGGGCTACACCTTC.

This clonotype showed up many times. The chain combines TRBV7-9 with TRBJ2-1; 11 bases align to TRBD2. The CDR3 spans 15 residues. CDR1 and CDR2 from the germline V gene are SEHNR and FQNEAQ (reference sequence). The V gene end was trimmed by 2 bases and the J gene end by 9 bases; junction bases not matched to a gene: 6. Written as DNA, the CDR3 is TGTGCCAGCAGCTTAATCCTAGCGGGAGGTGGTGAGCAGTTCTTC. Translated: CASSLILAGGGEQFF.